The 2 T cell receptor beta chains listed next were all sequenced from one sample in a study of cytomegalovirus exposure and HLA in healthy donors. 60 Vbeta and 13 Jbeta primers were used in PCR. TCRdb keeps only in-frame clones here, not all; method: immunoSEQ multiplex PCR. In the table there are about 160,000 clones, around 86% of which are singletons. The sample consisted of PBMCs. All receptors derive from a girl aged 2 to 9 in good health and CMV-seropositive.

This CDR3 is CASRPTGNTEAFF. DNA for the CDR3: TGTGCCAGCAGACCCACAGGGAACACTGAAGCTTTCTTT. The rearrangement joins TRBV28 to TRBJ1-1, with D perhaps TRBD1 (5 bases). The CDR3 runs 13 residues. The V gene's germline CDR1 is MDHEN and CDR2 SYDVKM. Between the trimmed V and J ends, which lost 6 bases and 1 base, there was a span of 9 bases.

The V and J genes are TRBV28 and TRBJ1-2; TRBD1 matches at 7 bases. V lost 7 bases, J lost 4 bases, and 15 bases stayed unmatched. From germline, CDR1 is MDHEN and CDR2 SYDVKM. The CDR3 totals 16 residues. Here the CDR3 reads CASNFPGRGGSYGYTF. In DNA form, the CDR3 reads TGTGCCAGCAACTTCCCAGGGAGAGGGGGCAGCTATGGCTACACCTTC.